A single sample is the source of the 5 T cell receptor beta chains below, sequenced in a study of T cells in narcolepsy. Assay: immunoSEQ multiplex PCR; the TCRdb copy retains only in-frame clones and omits some. The top ten hold approximately 1% of the sample, which has about 32,000 clones, around 79% seen once. The specimen was CD45RA- memory CD4+ T cells from PBMCs. All receptors come from a human donor with narcolepsy.

The chain links TRBV5-6 to TRBJ2-3, with D tentatively TRBD2 (6 bases). Trimming shortened V by 4 bases and J by 1 base, and 10 bases separated the two germline ends. Germline-derived CDR1 and CDR2 are SGHDT and YYEEEE. The CDR3 contains 14 residues. The CDR3 spells CASSRDFGTDTQYF. CDR3 bases: TGTGCCAGCAGCCGGGACTTCGGCACAGATACGCAGTATTTT.

V and J are TRBV7-9 and TRBJ1-6, with D possibly matching TRBD1 (6 bases). CDR1 and CDR2 from the germline V gene are SEHNR and FQNEAQ (reference sequence). The CDR3 contains 15 residues. Between the trimmed V and J ends, which lost 5 bases and 7 bases, there was a span of 15 bases. The CDR3 coding sequence is TGTGCCAGCAGCCCCCCGGGACAAGGAAATTCACCCCTCCACTTT. This sequence encodes CASSPPGQGNSPLHF.

This clone is a singleton in its sample. This chain connects TRBV6-5 to TRBJ2-7, with TRBD1 matching 12 bases. The CDR3 spans 14 residues. After removal of 6 bases from V and 5 bases from J, the junction contained 5 bases not matched to a gene. Per the germline V gene, CDR1 is MNHEY and CDR2 is SVGAGI. The CDR3 sequence: CASSTGDRGHEQYF. DNA for the CDR3: TGTGCCAGCAGCACGGGGGACAGGGGGCACGAGCAGTACTTC.

The chain employs TRBV7-2 and TRBJ2-5; D may be TRBD2 (5 bases). The germline V gene encodes CDR1 SGHTA and CDR2 FQGNSA. The CDR3 is 15 amino acids. The germline V and J ends were trimmed by 4 bases and 4 bases, with 16 bases remaining between them. The CDR3 protein is CASSSLGLPGETQYF. DNA of the CDR3: TGTGCCAGCAGCTCTCTCGGACTCCCAGGAGAGACCCAGTACTTC.

The V gene is TRBV25-1, the J gene TRBJ2-3, with 13 bases aligning to TRBD2. The CDR3 is 16 amino acids. The germline gives CDR1 MGHDK, CDR2 SYGVNS. Trimming cost V 2 bases and J 6 bases; bases outside gene matches: 5. The CDR3, as DNA: TGTGCCAGCAGTGAAGGACTAGCGGGAGTCTTTGATACGCAGTATTTT. Its protein is CASSEGLAGVFDTQYF.